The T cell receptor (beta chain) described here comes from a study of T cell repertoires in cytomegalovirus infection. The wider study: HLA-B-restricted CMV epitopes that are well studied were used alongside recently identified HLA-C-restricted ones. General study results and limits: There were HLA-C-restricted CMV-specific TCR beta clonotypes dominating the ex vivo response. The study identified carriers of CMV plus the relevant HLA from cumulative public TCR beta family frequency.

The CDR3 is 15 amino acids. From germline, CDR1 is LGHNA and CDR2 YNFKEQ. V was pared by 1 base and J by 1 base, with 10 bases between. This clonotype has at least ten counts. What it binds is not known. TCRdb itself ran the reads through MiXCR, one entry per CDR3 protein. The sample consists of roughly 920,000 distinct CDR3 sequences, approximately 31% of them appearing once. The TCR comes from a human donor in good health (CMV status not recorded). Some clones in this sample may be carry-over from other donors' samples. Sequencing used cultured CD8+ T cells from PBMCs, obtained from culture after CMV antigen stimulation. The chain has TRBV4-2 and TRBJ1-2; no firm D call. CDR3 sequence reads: CASSQVRDSNYGYTF. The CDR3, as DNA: TGTGCCAGCAGCCAAGTAAGGGATAGTAACTATGGCTACACCTTC.